Listed below are T cell receptor beta chains from one sample, sequenced in a study of blood T cell repertoires in COVID-19. Clones were read by immunoSEQ multiplex PCR, and TCRdb kept only the in-frame ones, dropping some. The sample lists 81,000 or so clones; around 89% were seen once. The sample consisted of peripheral blood. Receptors originate from a man aged 65-85 years with active or convalescent COVID-19. Both conserved end residues are part of each CDR3. Each record gives: clone size, J gene, V gene, D gene, CDR3 DNA, CDR3 protein. A D gene is named only where the DNA matches it firmly. Where a row states a size, it is once, few, many or the class of an expanded clone; other rows omit it.

>-|TRBJ2-5|TRBV5-6|-
TGTGCCAGCAGCTTCGGGGACTTTCAAGAGACCCAGTACTTC
CASSFGDFQETQYF
>-|TRBJ1-5|TRBV24-1|-
TGTGCCACCAGTGACCTAAAATCGGGGGGTCAGCCCCAGCATTTT
CATSDLKSGGQPQHF
>-|TRBJ1-2|TRBV12-5|-
TGTGCTAGTGGTTTGGACGGGTGGGTCTTCAGCTACACCTTC
CASGLDGWVFSYTF
>-|TRBJ2-7|TRBV5-1|-
TGCGCCAGCAGCTTGCAGGGGAGCCCTTCCTACGAGCAGTACTTC
CASSLQGSPSYEQYF
>few|TRBJ2-6|TRBV7-6|TRBD1
TGTGCCAGCAGTTCCCTTGAAGGGGGCGCGCTGGGGGCCAACGTCCTGACTTTC
CASSSLEGGALGANVLTF
>-|TRBJ2-4|TRBV11-2|-
TGTGCCAGCAGCTCAGACGGTTCAGGAAACATTCAGTACTTC
CASSSDGSGNIQYF
>-|TRBJ2-5|TRBV7-2|TRBD1
TGTGCCAGCAGCTCGACCGGGACAGGCGTTGTAGAGACCCAGTACTTC
CASSSTGTGVVETQYF
>once|TRBJ1-2|TRBV11-3|TRBD1
TGTGCCAGCCCCGGTTTGGGACAGTTTAGCAACTATGGCTACACCTTC
CASPGLGQFSNYGYTF
>once|TRBJ2-3|TRBV5-5|TRBD1
TGTGCCAGCAGCTTAAGGACAGGGGGATCCGATACGCAGTATTTT
CASSLRTGGSDTQYF
>-|TRBJ2-5|TRBV10-1|-
TGCGCCAGCAGCGGGGGTGGGCGGCAAGAGACCCAGTACTTC
CASSGGGRQETQYF
>-|TRBJ2-4|TRBV6-6|TRBD2
TGTGCCAGCAGCCGACTAGCGGGGGGGTTTGAGGCCAAAAATATTCAGTACTTC
CASSRLAGGFEAKNIQYF
>-|TRBJ1-1|TRBV25-1|-
TGTGCCAGCAGTGAAGGACAGCGGAACACTGAAGCTTTCTTT
CASSEGQRNTEAFF
>-|TRBJ2-1|TRBV2|TRBD1
TGTGCCAGCAGGTCCGGGACAGGGTCCTACAATGAGCAGTTCTTC
CASRSGTGSYNEQFF
>-|TRBJ1-1|TRBV11-2|TRBD1
TGTGCCAGCAGCTTGTCCCTGGGACAGACTGAAGCTTTCTTT
CASSLSLGQTEAFF
>-|TRBJ2-5|TRBV9|-
TGTGCCAGCAGCGTGTTGGGGAGCCGTGAAGAGACCCAGTACTTC
CASSVLGSREETQYF
>-|TRBJ1-4|TRBV6-5|TRBD1
TGTGCCAGCAGTAGGACAGGGGGCGCGGCCAAACTGTTTTTT
CASSRTGGAAKLFF
>few|TRBJ1-1|TRBV4-1|-
TGCGCCAGCAGCCATCGAACGGGGGACACTGAAGCTTTCTTT
CASSHRTGDTEAFF
>once|TRBJ2-7|TRBV13|TRBD2
TGTGCCAGCAGCTTAGAAGCGGGGGGGCCGGGAGAGCAGTACTTC
CASSLEAGGPGEQYF
>-|TRBJ1-5|TRBV30|TRBD1
TGTGCCTGGAGTTTAGGGGGCTATCAGCCCCAGCATTTT
CAWSLGGYQPQHF
>-|TRBJ1-1|TRBV10-3|TRBD1
TGTGCCATCAGTGCCGGAGGGGGCCGGAGGACTGAAGCTTTCTTT
CAISAGGGRRTEAFF
>-|TRBJ1-5|TRBV19|TRBD1
TGTGCCAGTAGCTTACAGGGGAATCAGCCCCAGCATTTT
CASSLQGNQPQHF
>-|TRBJ1-1|TRBV12-3/TRBV12-4|-
TGTGCCAGCAGTTTTTCGGGGGACACTGAAGCTTTCTTT
CASSFSGDTEAFF
>-|TRBJ1-1|TRBV7-9|-
TGTGCCAGCAGCCTCAGGGATACTGAAGCTTTCTTT
CASSLRDTEAFF
>once|TRBJ2-7|TRBV2|TRBD1
TGTGCCATCGGGACAGGGCCCTACGAGCAGTACTTC
CAIGTGPYEQYF
>-|TRBJ1-2|TRBV5-5|TRBD1
TGTGCCAGCAGCGTGACAGGGGGCGGATTTTCCGGTAACTATGGCTACACCTTC
CASSVTGGGFSGNYGYTF
>-|TRBJ2-1|TRBV13|-
TGTGCCAGCAGCTTCAAAGGGGGCTCCTACAATGAGCAGTTCTTC
CASSFKGGSYNEQFF
>-|TRBJ1-3|TRBV5-5|-
TGTGCCAGCAGCTTGGTTCCAGGTCCAGGGTACACCATATATTTT
CASSLVPGPGYTIYF
>once|TRBJ1-2|TRBV7-6|-
TGTGCCAGCAGCCCCGGGGAGTATGGCTACACCTTC
CASSPGEYGYTF
>-|TRBJ2-5|TRBV5-4|TRBD2
TGTGCCAGCAGCACACGACTAGCGGGGGGGGAGACCCAGTACTTC
CASSTRLAGGETQYF
>-|TRBJ2-5|TRBV6-5|-
TGTGCCAGCAGTCCGCCCGGGGGATCGGGGACCCAGTACTTC
CASSPPGGSGTQYF
>-|TRBJ1-1|TRBV19|-
TGTGCCAGTGGACTCGGCTGGGCCACTGAAGCTTTCTTT
CASGLGWATEAFF
>-|TRBJ1-5|TRBV23-1|-
TGCGCCAGCCTATTTGGGGCGCGGCCCCAGCATTTT
CASLFGARPQHF
>-|TRBJ1-5|TRBV19|-
TGTGCCCTAGTGGGACACAAAACAAGCAATCAGCCCCAGCATTTT
CALVGHKTSNQPQHF
>-|TRBJ1-5|TRBV21-1|-
TGTGCCACCCCCGGGACAGCATCTAATCAGCCCCAGCATTTT
CATPGTASNQPQHF
>-|TRBJ2-7|TRBV2|-
TGTGCCAGCAGTGATCAGGGATCGGGCTACGAGCAGTACTTC
CASSDQGSGYEQYF
>-|TRBJ1-6|TRBV18|-
TGTGCCAGCTCACCGTCAATTAAAAATAGGGAGAATTCACCCCTCCACTTT
CASSPSIKNRENSPLHF
>-|TRBJ2-3|TRBV7-2|TRBD1
TGTGCCAGCAGCTCCCAGGACAGGGACACAGATACGCAGTATTTT
CASSSQDRDTDTQYF
>-|TRBJ1-4|TRBV7-8|-
TGTGCCAGCAGCGAACGGGTTTTT
CASSERVF
>-|TRBJ1-2|TRBV5-4|TRBD1
TGTGCCAGCAGCCCACCGGGACAGGGGGCGATTAATGGCTACACCTTC
CASSPPGQGAINGYTF
>once|TRBJ2-7|TRBV6-6|-
TGTGCCAGCAGTCGAAAGGACACCTCCTACGAGCAGTACTTC
CASSRKDTSYEQYF